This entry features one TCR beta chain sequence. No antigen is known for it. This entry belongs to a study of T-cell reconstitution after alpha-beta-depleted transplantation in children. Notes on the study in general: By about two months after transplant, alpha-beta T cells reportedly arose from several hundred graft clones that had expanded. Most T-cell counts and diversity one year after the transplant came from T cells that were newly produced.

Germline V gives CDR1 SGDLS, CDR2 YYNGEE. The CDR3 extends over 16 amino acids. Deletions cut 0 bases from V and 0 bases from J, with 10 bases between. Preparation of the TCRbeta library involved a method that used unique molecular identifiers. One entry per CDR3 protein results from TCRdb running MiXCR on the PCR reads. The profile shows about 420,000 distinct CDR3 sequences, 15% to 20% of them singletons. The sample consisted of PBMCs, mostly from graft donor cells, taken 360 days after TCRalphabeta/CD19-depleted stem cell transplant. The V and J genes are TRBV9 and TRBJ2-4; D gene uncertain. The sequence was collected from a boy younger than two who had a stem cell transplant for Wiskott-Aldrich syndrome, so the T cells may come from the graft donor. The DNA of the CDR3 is TGTGCCAGCAGCGTAGGCGTGGGTCGAGCCAAAAACATTCAGTACTTC. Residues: CASSVGVGRAKNIQYF.